This T cell receptor beta chain was recorded in a study of identifying expanded T cells in peripheral blood (dated by TCRdb to between 2018 and 2021). Background on the whole study: Technical replicates were generated by sequencing separate aliquots of the same genomic DNA pool, and four replicates were compared pairwise.

The immunoSEQ Assay, which relies on bias-controlled multiplex PCR amplification of genomic DNA, was used to profile TCRbeta CDR3 regions. The study's processing was this. The absolute abundance of each unique TCRbeta CDR3 region was quantified after sequences were collapsed and filtered. Differential abundance was tested with a binomial (Fisher-equivalent) model and with a beta-binomial model adding time-dependent variance fitted from healthy donors. Clones with fewer than 5 combined templates were removed, and a clone was called differentially abundant if the clone's Benjamini-Hochberg FDR was below 0.01. Using the form v = (b*log(k)+a)^2, the beta-binomial variance was modeled as a function of the total template count across the two samples. TCRdb's version of the immuneACCESS table is confined to in-frame rearrangements and falls short of the full clone set. An unresolved V gene accounts for under half of the shortfall where checked; the remainder is of unknown origin. V, J and clone size are those of that table, while D and trimming were read from the DNA. The sample has roughly 100,000 clones on record, roughly 87% of them singletons. The ten top clones hold about a sixth of the sample.

A remark on this clone: It lacks a known antigen. Within one base of it there is no much larger clone, and no base qualities were kept.

Broader findings and caveats from the paper: The authors expected that biological variance in healthy repertoires might rise further over much longer intervals, such as months to years. The beta-binomial model significantly reduced the number of clones called differentially abundant and the false-positive rate across all healthy-donor time intervals. For all healthy donors, the variance in clone template counts between roughly 2-week samples rose significantly as total template count increased. The binomial model flagged around 1.2 differentially abundant clones between technical replicates but 15 to 17 over around two weeks and approximately 18 over around four weeks.

No immune events such as infections were documented for the healthy donors during the collection period. Time-dependent variance in a beta-binomial model of T-cell clone differential abundance was calibrated using healthy-donor blood repertoires as a training cohort. The training cohort included approximately 10 healthy donors, of whom 3 were female and 7 were male. Donor ages ranged from 29 to 64 years, with an average of around 43 years. Obtained from a commercial supplier, whole blood was collected from each healthy donor at three time points set around 2 weeks apart. For immunosequencing, genomic DNA was extracted from unsorted whole blood. The clonotype was recovered from a person aged 18-70 years in good health. The sequencing sample was made of blood.

The sequence in DNA is TGTGCCAGCAGCGGAGGGAGTTACGAGCAGTACTTC. Its translation is CASSGGSYEQYF. The V and J genes are TRBV7-9 and TRBJ2-7; 6 matching bases give a weak D call of TRBD2. Taken from cysteine to phenylalanine, the CDR3 has 12 residues. Only the CDR3 DNA is retained, 36 bases long and in frame from the first base. From a lookup of the germline V gene (reference sequence), CDR1 and CDR2 are SEHNR and FQNEAQ. V loses 5 bases, J loses 4 bases, and the germline ends lie 9 bases apart.